Reported below is one T cell receptor beta chain. Time point in this sample: peripheral blood 6 weeks after treatment start. CDR3 length: 12 residues. Germline V gene data show CDR1 as MDHEN and CDR2 as SYDVKM. Synthetic TCR analog templates were spiked into all PCRs individually. This table comes from immunoSEQ multiplex PCR, and its TCRdb copy is limited to in-frame clones, with some not included. The sample gives around 66,000 clones, around nine tenths of which show up once; around 11% is in the top ten. The sample originates from a study of PD-L1 blockade in urothelial cancer. Study-level information: Patients' histories included 0 to 3 prior chemotherapy regimens.

The clonotype comes from a man aged 55 to 70 with urothelial cancer. Here the sequenced sample was PBMCs, taken around atezolizumab (anti-PD-L1) treatment. The genes are TRBV28 and TRBJ2-2; D perhaps matches TRBD2 (6 bases). The CDR3 loop is CVTNDAGKELFF. The DNA of the CDR3 is TGTGTCACAAACGACGCGGGGAAGGAGCTGTTTTTT.